This T cell receptor (beta chain) was identified during a study of cytomegalovirus exposure and HLA in healthy donors. V was pared by 2 bases and J by 2 bases, with 4 bases of the junction left unmatched. This CDR3 has 14 amino acids. Germline loops: CDR1 SQVTM, CDR2 ANQGSEA. The PCR made use of 60 Vbeta and 13 Jbeta primers. The repertoire was sequenced with immunoSEQ multiplex PCR; TCRdb's copy has only in-frame clones and lacks some. The table has some 200,000 clones, 82% seen once. The chain couples TRBV29-1 to TRBJ1-1; 8 bases agree with TRBD1. Sequencing was carried out using PBMCs. The TCR comes from a woman aged 18-29 years in good health and CMV-seronegative. CDR3 bases: TGCAGCGTTGAACGGACAGGGAGAAACACTGAAGCTTTCTTT. Protein sequence: CSVERTGRNTEAFF.